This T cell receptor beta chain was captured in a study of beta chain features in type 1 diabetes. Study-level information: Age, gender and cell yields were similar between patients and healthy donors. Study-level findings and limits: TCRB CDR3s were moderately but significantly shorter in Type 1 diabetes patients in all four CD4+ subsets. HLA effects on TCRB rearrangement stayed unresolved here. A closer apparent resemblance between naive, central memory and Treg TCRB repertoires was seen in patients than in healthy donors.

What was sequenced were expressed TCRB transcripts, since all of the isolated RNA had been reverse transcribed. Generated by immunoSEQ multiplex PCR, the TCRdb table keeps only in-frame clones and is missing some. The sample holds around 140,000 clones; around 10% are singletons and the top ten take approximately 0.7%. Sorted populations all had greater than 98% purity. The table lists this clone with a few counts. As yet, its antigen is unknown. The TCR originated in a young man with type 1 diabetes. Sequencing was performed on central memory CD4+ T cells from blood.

CDR3 sequence: CASSLWGLAGATNEQFF. Here the CDR3 DNA reads TGTGCCAGCAGCCTTTGGGGGCTAGCGGGGGCGACGAATGAGCAGTTCTTC. The V and J genes are TRBV4-2 and TRBJ2-1, with 10 bases identical to TRBD2. Trimming took 4 bases from V and 7 from J; bases not matched to a gene: 13. The length of the CDR3 is 17 residues. Germline V lookup: CDR1 LGHNA, CDR2 YNFKEQ.